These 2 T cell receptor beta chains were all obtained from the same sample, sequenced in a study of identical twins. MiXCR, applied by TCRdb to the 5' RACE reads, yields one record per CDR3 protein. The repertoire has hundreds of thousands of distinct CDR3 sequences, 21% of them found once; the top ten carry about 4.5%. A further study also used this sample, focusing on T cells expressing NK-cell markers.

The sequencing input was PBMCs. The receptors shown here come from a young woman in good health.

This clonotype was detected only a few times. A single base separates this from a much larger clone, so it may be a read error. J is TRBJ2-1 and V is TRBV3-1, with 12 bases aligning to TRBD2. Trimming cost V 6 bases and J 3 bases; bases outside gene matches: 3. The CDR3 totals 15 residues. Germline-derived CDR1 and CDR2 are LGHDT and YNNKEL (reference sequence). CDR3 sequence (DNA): TGTGCCAGCAGACCGGGACTAGCGGGCTACAATGAGCAGTTCTTC. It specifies CASRPGLAGYNEQFF.

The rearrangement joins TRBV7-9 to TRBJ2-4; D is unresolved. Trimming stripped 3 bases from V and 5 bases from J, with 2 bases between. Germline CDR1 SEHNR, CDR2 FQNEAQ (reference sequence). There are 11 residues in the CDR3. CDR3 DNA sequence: TGTGCCAGCAGCTTCCAAAACATTCAGTACTTC. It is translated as CASSFQNIQYF.